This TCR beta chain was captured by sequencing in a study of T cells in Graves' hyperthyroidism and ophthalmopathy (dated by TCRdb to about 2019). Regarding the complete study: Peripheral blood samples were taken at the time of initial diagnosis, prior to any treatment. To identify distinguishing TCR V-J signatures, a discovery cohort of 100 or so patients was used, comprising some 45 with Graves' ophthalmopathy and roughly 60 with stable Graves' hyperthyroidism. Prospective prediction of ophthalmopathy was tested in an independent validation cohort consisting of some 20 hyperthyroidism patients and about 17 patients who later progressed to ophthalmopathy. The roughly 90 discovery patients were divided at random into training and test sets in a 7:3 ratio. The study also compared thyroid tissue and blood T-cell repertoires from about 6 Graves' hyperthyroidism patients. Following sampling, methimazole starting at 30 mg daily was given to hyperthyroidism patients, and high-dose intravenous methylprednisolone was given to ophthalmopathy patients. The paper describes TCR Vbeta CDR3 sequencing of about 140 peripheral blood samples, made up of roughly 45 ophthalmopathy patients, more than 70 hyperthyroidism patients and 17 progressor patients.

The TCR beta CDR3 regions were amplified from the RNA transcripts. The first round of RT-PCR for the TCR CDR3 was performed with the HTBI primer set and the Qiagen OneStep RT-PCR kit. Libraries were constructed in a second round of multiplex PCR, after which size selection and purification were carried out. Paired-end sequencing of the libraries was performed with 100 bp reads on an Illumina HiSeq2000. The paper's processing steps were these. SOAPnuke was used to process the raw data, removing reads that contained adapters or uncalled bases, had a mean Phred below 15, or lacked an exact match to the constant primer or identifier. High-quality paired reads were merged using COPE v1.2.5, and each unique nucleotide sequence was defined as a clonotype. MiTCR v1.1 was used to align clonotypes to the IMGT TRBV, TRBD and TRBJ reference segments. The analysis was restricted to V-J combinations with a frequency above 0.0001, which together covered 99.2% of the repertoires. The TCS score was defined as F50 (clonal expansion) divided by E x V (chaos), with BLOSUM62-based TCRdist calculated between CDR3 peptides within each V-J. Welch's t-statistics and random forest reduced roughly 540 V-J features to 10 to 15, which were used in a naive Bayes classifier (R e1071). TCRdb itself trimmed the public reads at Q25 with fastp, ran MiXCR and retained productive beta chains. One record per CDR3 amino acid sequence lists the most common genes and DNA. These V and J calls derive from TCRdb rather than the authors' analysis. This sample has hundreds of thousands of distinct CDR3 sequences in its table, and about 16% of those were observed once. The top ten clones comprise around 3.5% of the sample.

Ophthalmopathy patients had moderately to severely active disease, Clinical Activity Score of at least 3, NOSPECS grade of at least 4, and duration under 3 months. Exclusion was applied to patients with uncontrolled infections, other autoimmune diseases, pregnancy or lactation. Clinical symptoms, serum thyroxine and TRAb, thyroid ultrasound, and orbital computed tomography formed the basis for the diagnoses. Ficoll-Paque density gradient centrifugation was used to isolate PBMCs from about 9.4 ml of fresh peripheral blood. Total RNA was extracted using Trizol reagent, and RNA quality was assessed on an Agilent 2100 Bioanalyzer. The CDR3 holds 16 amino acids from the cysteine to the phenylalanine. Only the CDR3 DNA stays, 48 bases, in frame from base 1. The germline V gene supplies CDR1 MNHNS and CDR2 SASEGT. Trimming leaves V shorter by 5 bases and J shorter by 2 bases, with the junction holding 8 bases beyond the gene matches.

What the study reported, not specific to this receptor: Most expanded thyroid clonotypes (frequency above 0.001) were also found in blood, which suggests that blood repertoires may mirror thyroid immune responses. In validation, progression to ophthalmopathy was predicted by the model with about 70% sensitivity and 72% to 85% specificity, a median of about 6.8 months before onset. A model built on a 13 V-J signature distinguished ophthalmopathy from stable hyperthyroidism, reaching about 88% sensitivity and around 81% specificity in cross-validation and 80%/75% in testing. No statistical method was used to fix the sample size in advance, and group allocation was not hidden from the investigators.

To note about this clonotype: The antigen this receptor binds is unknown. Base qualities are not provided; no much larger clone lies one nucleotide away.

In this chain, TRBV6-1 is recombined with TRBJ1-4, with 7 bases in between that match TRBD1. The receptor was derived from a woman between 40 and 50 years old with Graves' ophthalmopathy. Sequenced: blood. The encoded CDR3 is CASSTRKQGTNEKLFF. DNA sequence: TGTGCCAGCAGTACGCGAAAACAGGGGACTAATGAAAAACTGTTTTTT.